This T cell receptor beta chain came from a study of blood T cell repertoires in COVID-19. About the study: Material from acute and convalescent COVID-19 was sourced from the United States, Italy and Spain. PBMCs, B-cell-depleted T cells, or T cells provided the cDNA or gDNA that made up the material.

V shed 0 bases and J 0 bases; nucleotides not matched to a gene: 14. This CDR3 is built from 20 residues. CDR1 is LGHNA, CDR2 YNFKEQ, per germline. Study processing details: Nucleated cell counts were estimated from reference gene primer amplification. Clones were read by immunoSEQ multiplex PCR, and TCRdb kept only the in-frame ones, dropping some. The V and J calls and the clone size are those of that table, but D and trimming were determined from the DNA. This table holds approximately 140,000 clones, around four fifths found once. Sequences were obtained from peripheral blood. The receptor was isolated from a human donor in a cohort sampled during active COVID-19. The rearrangement joins TRBV4-2 to TRBJ2-3; 8 nucleotides match TRBD2. The DNA for the CDR3 is TGTGCCAGCAGCCAAGATGGGGGGTTCGGTAGCGGGGCAAGCACAGATACGCAGTATTTT. Translation gives CASSQDGGFGSGASTDTQYF.